This T cell receptor (beta chain) appears in the sequencing data of a study of cytomegalovirus exposure and HLA in healthy donors. Study details: Inside one of the first data releases sat around 85 million unique TCRs taken from HLA-typed donors. Study results and limitations: Earlier analysis yielded a pattern in which most TCR beta V segments were productive about 90% or about 30% of the time. The authors listed 180 or so TCR beta chains as cytomegalovirus-associated. When analyzed later, a missense DCLRE1C variant was found to be linked to TCR beta V- and J-gene trimming.

This clone was detected only once. Antigen unknown. A multiplex PCR was run with 60 Vbeta primers and 13 Jbeta primers. The repertoire was sequenced with immunoSEQ multiplex PCR; TCRdb's copy has only in-frame clones and lacks some. The sample lists about 99,000 clones, around 82% seen once, with about 3.5% in the top ten. The CDR3 has 11 residues. V was clipped by 11 bases and J by 7 bases, with 12 bases between them. CDR1 and CDR2 (germline): MDHEN, SYDVKM. Sequenced sample: PBMCs. This receptor was obtained from a man in his forties in good health and CMV-seronegative. This chain connects TRBV28 to TRBJ1-5; weak D call: TRBD1 (5 bases). For the CDR3, the DNA is TGTGCCGCGGGGGTAACCCAGCCCCAGCATTTT. Amino acid sequence: CAAGVTQPQHF. The entire variable domain, with the rest obtained from reference TRBV28 and TRBJ1-5, is as follows: DVKVTQSSRYLVKRTGEKVFLECVQDMDHENMFWYRQDPGLGLRLIYFSYDVKMKEKGDIPEGYSVSREKKERFSLILESASTNQTSMYLCAAGVTQPQHFGDGTRLSIL.